This TCR beta chain was documented in a study of OX40 agonist ivuxolimab in advanced cancers. Findings and caveats of the study: Blood T cells, both CD4+ and CD8+, expanded clonally by week 6 at 0.1 to 3.0 mg/kg. Low normalized clonal expansion also occurred in some nonresponding patients. Not determined was the antigen specificity of the expanded peripheral T cells.

In the case of this clone: The antigen remains undetermined.

The CDR3 is made up of 15 amino acids. With 0 bases clipped from V and 5 bases from J, the junction kept 3 bases outside the gene matches. Germline V gene data show CDR1 as SGHNT and CDR2 as YENEEA. Generated by immunoSEQ multiplex PCR, the TCRdb table keeps only in-frame clones and is missing some. The repertoire holds around 76,000 clones, with about 89% as singletons. The gene calls are TRBV11-3 and TRBJ2-3; 9 positions agree with TRBD2. This specimen was CD4+ or CD8+ T cells sorted from blood, taken in a trial of the OX40 agonist ivuxolimab. The TCR sequence derives from an adult with an advanced solid tumor such as melanoma, head and neck, liver or kidney cancer. The CDR3 DNA reads TGTGCCAGCAGCTTAGAACAGCGGGAGGTAGATACGCAGTATTTT. This gives the protein CASSLEQREVDTQYF.